The 17 T cell receptor beta chains presented below share a single source sample, sequenced in a study of T cell responses to AZD1222 COVID-19 vaccine. Profiled with immunoSEQ multiplex PCR; TCRdb holds only in-frame clones, not every one. The profile covers roughly 170,000 clones, with 94% appearing a single time and around 1.6% taken by the ten largest. Sequenced material: peripheral blood, taken 28 days after the second AZD1222 dose. The receptors derive from an adult who received the AZD1222 COVID-19 vaccine.

This clone has just one count. This chain links TRBV2 with TRBJ1-1; D is unclear. CDR1 SNHLY and CDR2 FYNNEI come from the germline V gene. The CDR3 loop spans 13 amino acids. Trimming removed 5 bases from V and 1 base from J, with 8 bases in between. For the CDR3, the DNA is TGTGCCAGCAGTCGGAAGGGGAACACTGAAGCTTTCTTT. Translation gives CASSRKGNTEAFF. The full variable domain, rest sourced from reference TRBV2 and TRBJ1-1, is EPEVTQTPSHQVTQMGQEVILRCVPISNHLYFYWYRQILGQKVEFLVSFYNNEISEKSEIFDDQFSVERPDGSNFTLKIRSTKLEDSAMYFCASSRKGNTEAFFGQGTRLTVV.

V usage is TRBV10-3 and J usage is TRBJ2-1; D is unclear. Trimming pared 2 bases from V and 1 base from J, leaving 6 bases between. The CDR3 extends over 14 amino acids. Germline assignment: CDR1 ENHRY and CDR2 SYGVKD. The CDR3, as DNA: TGTGCCATCAGTGAGGCGGATTCCTACAATGAGCAGTTCTTC. This codes for CAISEADSYNEQFF.

The rearrangement joins TRBV7-9 to TRBJ2-2; D may be TRBD1 or TRBD2 (5 bases each). V was clipped by 8 bases and J by 7 bases, with 14 bases between them. This CDR3 is 13 amino acids long. Germline V lookup: CDR1 SEHNR, CDR2 FQNEAQ (reference sequence). As DNA, the CDR3 is TGTGCCAGCTGGGGGTTTAGAGGCGGGGAGCTGTTTTTT. Its protein product is CASWGFRGGELFF.

The chain carries TRBV3-1 (or the pseudogene TRBV3-2) and TRBJ1-6, with no clear D. The V and J ends lost 0 bases and 4 bases respectively, with 10 bases between them. Germline lookup yields CDR1 LGHDT and CDR2 YNNKEL (reference sequence). The CDR3 consists of 16 residues. CDR3 protein: CASSQDRPIYNSPLHF. CDR3 bases: TGTGCCAGCAGCCAAGACCGACCGATATATAATTCACCCCTCCACTTT.

The rearrangement links TRBV6-6 to TRBJ1-2; the D is unclear. This CDR3 spans 15 amino acids. Germline V gene data show CDR1 as MNHNY and CDR2 as SVGAGI (reference sequence). Trimming left V 2 bases short and J 1 base short, with 11 bases between. CDR3 sequence (DNA): TGTGCCAGCAGTTACAGTCTGGAGGGTAACTATGGCTACACCTTC. It encodes CASSYSLEGNYGYTF.

This clone was detected once. The chain joins TRBV28 to TRBJ1-4, with a possible D match to TRBD1 (5 bases). V was cut by 2 bases and J by 11 bases, with 15 bases left in between. CDR3 length equals 14 residues. Per the germline V gene, CDR1 is MDHEN and CDR2 is SYDVKM. CDR3 amino acids: CASSLGRVERKLFF. In DNA, the CDR3 is TGTGCCAGCAGTTTAGGCAGGGTGGAACGCAAACTGTTTTTT.

V and J are TRBV18 and TRBJ2-5; D is unclear. V was shortened by 3 bases and J by 3 bases, with 8 bases between the two germline ends. Germline V lookup: CDR1 KGHSH, CDR2 LQKENI. The CDR3 runs 13 residues. The CDR3 DNA follows: TGTGCCAGCTCACCGCGGCGAGAAGAGACCCAGTACTTC. It translates to CASSPRREETQYF.

This clone has a single count. The gene calls are TRBV5-8 and TRBJ1-2; D remains ambiguous. Looked up from germline, CDR1 is SGHTS and CDR2 is YDEGEE. Trimming took 4 bases from V and 12 from J, leaving 13 bases between them. The CDR3 spans 11 residues. The CDR3 nucleotides are TGTGCCAGCAGCAAATGGGGAGGCAACACCTTC. It yields the protein CASSKWGGNTF.

This clone was seen only a few times. The chain carries TRBV7-9 and TRBJ2-7, with D possibly being TRBD2 (5 bases). V lost 1 base to trimming and J lost 11 bases, with 9 bases between them. There are 11 residues in the CDR3. Germline V gene sequence: CDR1 SEHNR, CDR2 FQNEAQ (reference sequence). CDR3 sequence: CASSLGETEYF. The CDR3 nucleotides read TGTGCCAGCAGCTTAGGGGAGACGGAGTACTTC.

The rearrangement uses TRBV12-3 or TRBV12-4 and TRBJ2-3; a possible D gene is TRBD2 (5 bases). The V and J ends lost 6 bases and 5 bases respectively, with 9 bases between them. This CDR3 is 12 amino acids long. The CDR3 spells CASSPRGDTQYF. The CDR3 DNA reads as TGTGCCAGCAGCCCACGGGGAGATACGCAGTATTTT.

The rearrangement uses TRBV2 and TRBJ1-1; D might be TRBD1 (6 bases). The germline gives CDR1 SNHLY, CDR2 FYNNEI. V was shortened by 3 bases and J by 7 bases, with 15 bases between the two germline ends. There are 14 residues in the CDR3. CDR3: CASSDSIGTIEAFF. The CDR3 nucleotides read TGTGCCAGCAGTGACTCTATCGGGACAATTGAAGCTTTCTTT.

This sequence joins TRBV12-3 or TRBV12-4 and TRBJ1-6; tentatively, D is TRBD1 (6 bases). The CDR3 is made up of 13 amino acids. Trimming left V 2 bases short and J 11 bases short, with 10 bases between. The CDR3 DNA sequence: TGTGCCAGCAGTTTACGGCAGGGGCCACCCCTCCACTTT. This encodes CASSLRQGPPLHF.

The chain joins TRBV29-1 to TRBJ2-2; D possibly matches TRBD1 or TRBD2 (5 bases each). The length of the CDR3 is 12 residues. The germline CDR1 and CDR2 sequences are SQVTM and ANQGSEA. The V end was cut by 3 bases, the J end by 7 bases, with 9 bases between. CDR3 region: CSVEPGRGELFF. DNA of the CDR3: TGCAGCGTTGAGCCGGGGCGCGGGGAGCTGTTTTTT.

The V and J genes are TRBV3-1 (or the pseudogene TRBV3-2) and TRBJ1-1, with D unresolved. Germline assignment: CDR1 LGHDT and CDR2 YNNKEL (reference sequence). V lost 4 bases, J lost 11 bases, and 14 bases lay in between. The CDR3 length is 12 residues. This chain's CDR3 is CASSRLYMEAFF. CDR3 coding DNA: TGTGCCAGCAGCCGTCTGTACATGGAGGCTTTCTTT.

V usage is TRBV7-2 and J usage is TRBJ1-2; no reliable D call. Germline-derived CDR1 and CDR2 are SGHTA and FQGNSA. This CDR3 contains 15 residues. V lost 4 bases, J lost 2 bases, and 14 bases lay in between. CDR3 nucleotides: TGTGCCAGCAGCTCCGACTCAACCTGGAACTATGGCTACACCTTC. Translated: CASSSDSTWNYGYTF.

The chain has TRBV6-2 or TRBV6-3 and TRBJ1-1; possible D gene TRBD1, 5 bases. Germline V gene lookup returns CDR1 MNHEY and CDR2 SVGEGT. This CDR3 spans 12 amino acids. Trimming removed 5 bases at V and 6 bases at J, with 10 bases between. The CDR3 here is CASSRRGAEAFF. Written as DNA, the CDR3 is TGTGCCAGCAGTCGGAGGGGTGCTGAAGCTTTCTTT.

CDR3 in DNA: TGTGCCAGCAGCACGGTAACCGGGACGGGAACTAACTATGGCTACACCTTC. This translates into CASSTVTGTGTNYGYTF. The V call is TRBV7-9, the J call TRBJ1-2; maybe TRBD1 (5 bases). Germline V gene lookup returns CDR1 SEHNR and CDR2 FQNEAQ (reference sequence). The CDR3 is made up of 17 amino acids. V was trimmed by 5 bases and J by 0 bases, leaving 19 bases between them. The full variable domain, its missing parts supplied by reference TRBV7-9 and TRBJ1-2, is DTGVSQNPRHKITKRGQNVTFRCDPISEHNRLYWYRQTLGQGPEFLTYFQNEAQLEKSRLLSDRFSAERPKGSFSTLEIQRTEQGDSAMYLCASSTVTGTGTNYGYTFGSGTRLTVV.